This is a list of T cell receptor beta chains from one sample in a study of neurological immune-mediated disorders. Using its own MiXCR run on the 5' RACE reads, TCRdb lists one record per CDR3 protein. The sample includes about 24,000 distinct CDR3 sequences, roughly 12% of them seen just once. Sequenced: PBMCs. The receptors were gathered from a woman aged 40 to 50 with HTLV-1-associated myelopathy (HAM/TSP). CDR3s include the opening cysteine and the closing phenylalanine or tryptophan. The D gene is left open where the match is weak. Some rows mark clone size as missing; the rest say once, few, many or name a class of expanded clone.

v_call	j_call	d_call	clone_size	cdr3_aa	cdr3_nt
TRBV5-1	TRBJ2-3	TRBD2	many	CASSSPGLAGSTDTQYF	TGCGCCAGCAGCTCTCCAGGACTAGCGGGCAGCACAGATACGCAGTATTTT
TRBV20-1	TRBJ2-5	.	many	CSAKWGLETQYF	TGCAGTGCGAAATGGGGATTGGAGACCCAGTACTTC
TRBV20-1	TRBJ1-2	TRBD1	many	CSAREGGAGGYTF	TGCAGTGCTAGAGAAGGGGGCGCAGGGGGCTACACCTTC
TRBV7-2	TRBJ2-7	TRBD2	medium-sized	CASSLASGGASSYEQYF	TGTGCCAGCAGCTTAGCTAGCGGGGGCGCGAGCTCCTACGAGCAGTACTTC
TRBV5-1	TRBJ2-5	.	many	CASSLVPQEETQYF	TGCGCCAGCAGCTTGGTGCCGCAAGAAGAGACCCAGTACTTC
TRBV2	TRBJ2-5	TRBD2	many	CASRLAGETQYF	TGTGCCAGCAGACTAGCGGGGGAGACCCAGTACTTC
TRBV5-1	TRBJ2-3	.	many	CASSLADFTDTQYF	TGCGCCAGCAGCTTGGCCGATTTCACAGATACGCAGTATTTT
TRBV5-5	TRBJ2-7	TRBD1	many	CASSFSDRVDYEQYF	TGTGCCAGCAGCTTTTCGGACAGGGTTGACTACGAGCAGTACTTC
TRBV5-1	TRBJ2-1	.	medium-sized	CASSLGAPEDEQFF	TGCGCCAGCAGCTTGGGGGCTCCCGAGGATGAGCAGTTCTTC
TRBV15	TRBJ1-1	TRBD1	.	CATSSRGQGASEAFF	TGTGCCACCAGCAGCAGGGGACAGGGGGCATCTGAAGCTTTCTTT
TRBV5-1	TRBJ2-4	.	many	CASSPGAAKNIQYF	TGCGCCAGCAGCCCAGGGGCTGCCAAAAACATTCAGTACTTC
TRBV9	TRBJ1-2	TRBD1	many	CASSLLTGGRDGYTF	TGTGCCAGCAGCCTACTAACAGGGGGTCGGGATGGCTACACCTTC
TRBV4-2	TRBJ2-3	.	.	CARSPVATGRDTQYF	TGTGCCAGAAGCCCGGTGGCGACTGGGAGAGATACGCAGTATTTT
TRBV5-1	TRBJ2-7	.	many	CASSWNKDEQYF	TGCGCCAGCAGCTGGAACAAGGACGAGCAGTACTTC
TRBV10-3	TRBJ2-5	TRBD2	many	CAISGGLGAKETQYF	TGTGCCATCAGTGGGGGACTAGGGGCCAAGGAGACCCAGTACTTC
TRBV5-1	TRBJ2-5	.	many	CASSKPGLPSVETQYF	TGCGCCAGCAGCAAACCAGGACTACCGAGCGTCGAGACCCAGTACTTC
TRBV24-1	TRBJ2-3	TRBD1	many	CATSDSLKGDRVLDTQYF	TGTGCCACCAGTGATTCTCTTAAAGGGGACAGGGTATTAGATACGCAGTATTTT
TRBV5-1	TRBJ2-5	TRBD2	many	CASSDGLAGMGETQYF	TGCGCCAGCAGCGACGGACTAGCGGGGATGGGGGAGACCCAGTACTTC
TRBV6-5	TRBJ2-2	TRBD1	many	CASSYSGTGGAGTGELFF	TGTGCCAGCAGTTACTCCGGGACAGGGGGCGCTGGGACCGGGGAGCTGTTTTTT
TRBV3-1	TRBJ1-2	TRBD1	many	CASSLGQGGSNQGYTF	TGTGCCAGCAGCCTCGGACAGGGAGGGTCTAATCAAGGCTACACCTTC
TRBV20-1	TRBJ2-1	TRBD2	many	CSGRAGGLPNEQFF	TGCAGCGGGAGAGCGGGGGGCCTACCTAATGAGCAGTTCTTC
TRBV2	TRBJ1-4	.	many	CASSETGSGEKLFF	TGTGCCAGCAGTGAGACGGGTAGCGGTGAAAAACTGTTTTTT
TRBV7-3	TRBJ2-1	TRBD2	many	CASSSGTSGSLQFF	TGTGCCAGCAGCTCCGGGACTAGCGGGAGTCTGCAGTTCTTC
TRBV19	TRBJ1-5	TRBD1	.	CASSLGQGANQPQHF	TGTGCCAGTAGTCTTGGACAGGGGGCAAATCAGCCCCAGCATTTT
TRBV11-2	TRBJ2-3	TRBD1	.	CASSPGGREQYF	TGTGCCAGCAGCCCAGGGGGCAGGGAGCAGTATTTT
TRBV20-1	TRBJ1-1	.	many	CSASRTANTEAFF	TGCAGTGCTAGTCGGACAGCTAACACTGAAGCTTTCTTT
TRBV27	TRBJ2-7	TRBD1	many	CASSPGTGGFDEQYF	TGTGCCAGCAGCCCCGGGACAGGGGGGTTCGACGAGCAGTACTTC
TRBV5-1	TRBJ2-1	.	many	CASSLVAGPNNEQFF	TGCGCCAGCAGCTTGGTGGCAGGGCCCAACAATGAGCAGTTCTTC
TRBV5-1	TRBJ2-2	TRBD1	many	CASSMGQNAGELFF	TGCGCCAGCAGCATGGGACAGAACGCCGGGGAGCTGTTTTTT
TRBV5-1	TRBJ1-1	TRBD1	many	CASSSGQGADTEAFF	TGCGCCAGCAGCTCGGGACAGGGGGCGGACACTGAAGCTTTCTTT
TRBV20-1	TRBJ2-2	TRBD2	many	CSARGLLAGGSAGELFF	TGCAGTGCTAGAGGACTTCTAGCGGGGGGGTCGGCCGGGGAGCTGTTTTTT
TRBV20-1	TRBJ2-2	.	few	CSARRPGSKNTGELFF	TGCAGTGCTCGCCGACCCGGATCCAAGAACACCGGGGAGCTGTTTTTT
TRBV7-2	TRBJ2-3	.	many	CASTLLGVGTDTQYF	TGTGCCAGCACCCTTCTGGGGGTCGGCACAGATACGCAGTATTTT
TRBV20-1	TRBJ1-1	.	many	CSARSGSTEAFF	TGCAGTGCTAGGTCGGGTAGCACTGAAGCTTTCTTT
TRBV29-1	TRBJ2-7	.	many	CSVALDGYEQYF	TGCAGCGTTGCCCTCGACGGATACGAGCAGTACTTC
TRBV20-1	TRBJ2-1	.	.	CSASPGQSSYNEQFF	TGCAGTGCTAGCCCAGGTCAAAGCTCCTACAATGAGCAGTTCTTC
TRBV12-3/TRBV12-4	TRBJ1-2	.	many	CASSLAVGGYTF	TGTGCCAGCAGTTTAGCTGTGGGAGGCTACACCTTC
TRBV5-1	TRBJ2-1	.	many	CASSLGDSYNEQFF	TGCGCCAGCAGCTTGGGCGACAGTTACAATGAGCAGTTCTTC
TRBV15	TRBJ2-3	TRBD2	few	CATSRELAGAGTDTQYF	TGTGCCACCAGCAGAGAACTAGCGGGAGCCGGGACAGATACGCAGTATTTT
TRBV10-3	TRBJ2-5	TRBD1	many	CAISADREMGETQYF	TGTGCCATCAGTGCGGACAGGGAGATGGGAGAGACCCAGTACTTC